Each of the 5 T cell receptor beta chains below was sequenced from the same sample in a study of blood T cell repertoires in COVID-19. Data came from immunoSEQ multiplex PCR; TCRdb stores just in-frame clones and leaves some out. The data hold just over 30,000 clones, with more than 80% observed a single time. The sequenced sample was peripheral blood. The source is a middle-aged woman with active or convalescent COVID-19.

The gene calls are TRBV30 and TRBJ1-1; the D gene is possibly TRBD1 (6 bases). CDR1 and CDR2 (germline): GTSNPN, SVGIG (reference sequence). With 5 bases removed from V and 4 bases from J, the gap between germline ends came to 11 bases. This CDR3 is built from 12 residues. In DNA, the CDR3 is TGTGCCTGGGAACAGGGCGGCACTGAAGCTTTCTTT. It yields the protein CAWEQGGTEAFF. Full variable domain (remainder filled in from reference TRBV30 and TRBJ1-1): SQTIHQWPATLVQPVGSPLSLECTVEGTSNPNLYWYRQAAGRGLQLLFYSVGIGQISSEVPQNLSASRPQDRQFILSSKKLLLSDSGFYLCAWEQGGTEAFFGQGTRLTVV.

CDR3 protein: CAIQRPGTGEQPQHF. The CDR3 nucleotides read TGTGCCATCCAACGGCCCGGGACAGGGGAACAGCCCCAGCATTTT. The J gene is TRBJ1-5, the V gene TRBV6-6; 10 positions agree with TRBD1. J gave up 7 bases and V 10 bases, and 13 bases lay outside the gene matches. Germline values: CDR1 MNHNY, CDR2 SVGAGI (reference sequence). The CDR3 is 15 amino acids.

This sequence joins TRBV12-5 and TRBJ1-5; D uncertain. From germline, CDR1 is LGHNT and CDR2 FRNRAP. The CDR3 consists of 16 residues. V lost 1 base and J 0 bases, leaving 10 bases between the germline ends. The CDR3 sequence is CASGLGTRYSNQPQHF. The DNA of the CDR3 is TGTGCTAGTGGTTTGGGAACCAGGTATAGCAATCAGCCCCAGCATTTT.

The rearrangement uses TRBV7-2 and TRBJ2-1, with D tentatively TRBD1 (6 bases). The CDR3 is 15 amino acids. CDR1 SGHTA and CDR2 FQGNSA come from the germline V gene. V was cut by 1 base and J by 7 bases, with 14 bases left in between. In nucleotides, the CDR3 is TGTGCCAGCAGCTTAGGGGGGACATCCCGTAATGAGCAGTTCTTC. This codes for CASSLGGTSRNEQFF.

The chain employs TRBV7-2 and TRBJ1-1; possible D gene TRBD1, 5 bases. The CDR3 length is 13 residues. Germline-derived CDR1 and CDR2 are SGHTA and FQGNSA. V was shortened by 1 base and J by 6 bases, with 9 bases between the two germline ends. CDR3 nucleotides: TGTGCCAGCAGCTTAGGACAGAGCCCTGAAGCTTTCTTT. Translated, it gives CASSLGQSPEAFF.